The source of this T cell receptor beta chain is a study of T cell changes during pregnancy in multiple sclerosis. The CDR3 runs 15 residues. Germline values: CDR1 MNHEY, CDR2 SVGAGI. The trim removed 2 bases at V and 4 bases at J, leaving 6 bases unmatched. Only in-frame clones appear in the TCRdb table, and some are missing; sequencing was by immunoSEQ multiplex PCR. The table lists 50,000 to 75,000 clones, about 92% of them singletons. The sample was peripheral blood, taken in the first trimester of pregnancy. The sequence was obtained from a female donor in good health, enrolled as a control in a pregnancy study. The chain uses TRBV6-5 and TRBJ2-3; 7 bases map to TRBD2. CDR3: CASSYRGRPADTQYF. In DNA, the CDR3 is TGTGCCAGCAGTTACCGCGGGAGACCGGCAGATACGCAGTATTTT.